Included here is one T cell receptor beta chain sequence, with context. Its antigen is still unknown. In germline, CDR1 is SGHAT, CDR2 FQNNGV. Trimming took 5 bases from V and 5 from J; bases not matched to a gene: 10. The CDR3 sequence is 16 residues long. The sample originates from a study of T cells in Graves' hyperthyroidism and ophthalmopathy. There were TCR beta CDR3 regions amplified from RNA transcripts. Researchers ran a first-round RT-PCR on the TCR CDR3 using the HTBI primer set. TCRdb reprocessed the multiplex PCR reads via MiXCR and lists one record per CDR3 protein. Of about 520,000 distinct CDR3 sequences listed, 20% were seen once; the top ten hold approximately 26%. Study-wide results and limits: Blood also showed most of the thyroid clonotypes that were expanded above 0.001.

The sample comprised blood. This TCR derives from a man aged 18 to 30 with Graves' hyperthyroidism. The genes are TRBV11-2 and TRBJ1-1; 11 bases line up with TRBD1. The CDR3 bases are TGTGCCAGCAGCCGCCCCGGGACAGGGGGAAGGACTGAAGCTTTCTTT. As protein: CASSRPGTGGRTEAFF.